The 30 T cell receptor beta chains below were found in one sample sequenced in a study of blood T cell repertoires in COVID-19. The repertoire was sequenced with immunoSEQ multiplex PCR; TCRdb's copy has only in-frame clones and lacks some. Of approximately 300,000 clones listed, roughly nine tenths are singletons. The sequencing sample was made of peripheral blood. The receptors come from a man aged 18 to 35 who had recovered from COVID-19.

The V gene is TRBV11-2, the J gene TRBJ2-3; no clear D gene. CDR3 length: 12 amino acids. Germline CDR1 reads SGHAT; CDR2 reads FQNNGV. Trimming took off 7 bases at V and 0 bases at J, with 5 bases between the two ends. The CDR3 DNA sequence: TGTGCCAGCACCCCTAGCACAGATACGCAGTATTTT. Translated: CASTPSTDTQYF.

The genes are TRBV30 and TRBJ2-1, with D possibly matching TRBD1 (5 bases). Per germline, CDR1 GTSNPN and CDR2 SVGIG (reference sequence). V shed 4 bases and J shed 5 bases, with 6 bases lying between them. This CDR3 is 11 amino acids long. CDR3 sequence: CAWTGNNEQFF. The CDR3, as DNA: TGTGCCTGGACAGGGAACAATGAGCAGTTCTTC.

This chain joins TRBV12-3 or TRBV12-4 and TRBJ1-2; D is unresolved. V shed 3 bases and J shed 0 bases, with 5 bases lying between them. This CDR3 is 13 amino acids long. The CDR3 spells CASSFATNYGYTF. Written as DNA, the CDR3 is TGTGCCAGCAGTTTCGCTACTAACTATGGCTACACCTTC.

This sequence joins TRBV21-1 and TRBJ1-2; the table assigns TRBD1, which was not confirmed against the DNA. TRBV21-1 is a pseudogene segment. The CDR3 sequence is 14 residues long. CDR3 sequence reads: CASKPLDRGDGYTF. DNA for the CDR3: TGTGCCAGCAAGCCACTGGACAGGGGGGATGGCTACACCTTC.

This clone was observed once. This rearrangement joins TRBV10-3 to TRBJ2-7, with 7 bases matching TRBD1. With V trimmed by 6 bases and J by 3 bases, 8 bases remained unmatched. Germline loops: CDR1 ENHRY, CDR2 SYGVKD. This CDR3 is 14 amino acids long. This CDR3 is CAIRTGTLGYEQYF. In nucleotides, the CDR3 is TGTGCCATCAGGACAGGGACGTTGGGCTACGAGCAGTACTTC.

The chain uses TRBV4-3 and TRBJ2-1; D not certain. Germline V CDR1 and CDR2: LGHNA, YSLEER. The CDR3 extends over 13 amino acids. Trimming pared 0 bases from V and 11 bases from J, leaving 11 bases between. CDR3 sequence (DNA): TGCGCCAGCAGCCAAGAGCCACCCAGGCAGCAGTTCTTC. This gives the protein CASSQEPPRQQFF.

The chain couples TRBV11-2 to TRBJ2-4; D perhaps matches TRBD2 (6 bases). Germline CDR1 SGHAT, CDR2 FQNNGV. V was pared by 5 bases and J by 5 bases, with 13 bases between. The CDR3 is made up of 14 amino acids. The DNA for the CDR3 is TGTGCCAGCAGCATTGGGCGGGGAGAAAACATTCAGTACTTC. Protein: CASSIGRGENIQYF. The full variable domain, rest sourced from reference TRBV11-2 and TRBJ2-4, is EAGVAQSPRYKIIEKRQSVAFWCNPISGHATLYWYQQILGQGPKLLIQFQNNGVVDDSQLPKDRFSAERLKGVDSTLKIQPAKLEDSAVYLCASSIGRGENIQYFGAGTRLSVL.

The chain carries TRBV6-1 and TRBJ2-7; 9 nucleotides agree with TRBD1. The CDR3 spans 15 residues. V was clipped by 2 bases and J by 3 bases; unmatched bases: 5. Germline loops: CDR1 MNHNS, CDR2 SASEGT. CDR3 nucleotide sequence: TGTGCCAGCAGTGAAAGGTGGGACAGGGTCTACGAGCAGTACTTC. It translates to CASSERWDRVYEQYF.

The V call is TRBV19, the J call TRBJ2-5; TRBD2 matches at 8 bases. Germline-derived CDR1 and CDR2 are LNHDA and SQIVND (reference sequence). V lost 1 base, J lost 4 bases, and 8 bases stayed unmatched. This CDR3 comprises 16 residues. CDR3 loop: CASSIGGSGNGETQYF. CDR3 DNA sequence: TGTGCCAGTAGTATAGGGGGTAGCGGGAATGGAGAGACCCAGTACTTC. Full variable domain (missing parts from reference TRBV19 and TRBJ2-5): DGGITQSPKYLFRKEGQNVTLSCEQNLNHDAMYWYRQDPGQGLRLIYYSQIVNDFQKGDIAEGYSVSREKKESFPLTVTSAQKNPTAFYLCASSIGGSGNGETQYFGPGTRLLVL.

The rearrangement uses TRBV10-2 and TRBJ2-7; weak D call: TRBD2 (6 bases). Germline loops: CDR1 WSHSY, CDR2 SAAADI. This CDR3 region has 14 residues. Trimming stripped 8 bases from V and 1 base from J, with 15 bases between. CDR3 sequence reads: CASSPGTPSYEQYF. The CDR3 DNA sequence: TGCGCCAGCTCCCCCGGGACTCCTTCCTACGAGCAGTACTTC.

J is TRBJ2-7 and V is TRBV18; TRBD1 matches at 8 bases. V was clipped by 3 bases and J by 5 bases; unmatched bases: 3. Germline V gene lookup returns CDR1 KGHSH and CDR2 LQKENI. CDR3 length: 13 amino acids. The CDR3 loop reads CASSPGQGNEQYF. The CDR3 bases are TGTGCCAGCTCACCCGGACAGGGCAACGAGCAGTACTTC.

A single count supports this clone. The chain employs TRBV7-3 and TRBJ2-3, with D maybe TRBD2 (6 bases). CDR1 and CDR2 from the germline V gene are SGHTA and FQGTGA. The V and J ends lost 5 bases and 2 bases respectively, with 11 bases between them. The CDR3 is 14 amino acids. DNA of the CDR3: TGTGCCAGCAGCCAGCTAGCGCCCACAGATACGCAGTATTTT. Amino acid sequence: CASSQLAPTDTQYF.

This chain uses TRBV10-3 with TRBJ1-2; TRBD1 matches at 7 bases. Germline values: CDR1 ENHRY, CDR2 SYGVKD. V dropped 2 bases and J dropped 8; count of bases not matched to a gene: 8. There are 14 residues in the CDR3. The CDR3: CAISEPDRVVGYTF. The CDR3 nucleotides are TGTGCCATCAGTGAGCCCGACAGGGTGGTAGGCTACACCTTC.

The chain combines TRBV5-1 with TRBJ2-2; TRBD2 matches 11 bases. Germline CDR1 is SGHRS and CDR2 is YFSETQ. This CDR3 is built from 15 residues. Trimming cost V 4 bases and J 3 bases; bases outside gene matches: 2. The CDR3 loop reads CASSQGLADTGELFF. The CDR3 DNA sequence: TGCGCCAGCAGCCAGGGACTAGCGGACACCGGGGAGCTGTTTTTT. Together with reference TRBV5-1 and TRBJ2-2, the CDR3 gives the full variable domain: KAGVTQTPRYLIKTRGQQVTLSCSPISGHRSVSWYQQTPGQGLQFLFEYFSETQRNKGNFPGRFSGRQFSNSRSEMNVSTLELGDSALYLCASSQGLADTGELFFGEGSRLTVL.

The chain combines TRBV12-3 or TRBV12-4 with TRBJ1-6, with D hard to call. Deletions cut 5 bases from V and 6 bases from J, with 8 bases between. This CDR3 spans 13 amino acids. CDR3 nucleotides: TGTGCCAGCAGTAAAGCAAGTAATTCACCCCTCCACTTT. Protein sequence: CASSKASNSPLHF.

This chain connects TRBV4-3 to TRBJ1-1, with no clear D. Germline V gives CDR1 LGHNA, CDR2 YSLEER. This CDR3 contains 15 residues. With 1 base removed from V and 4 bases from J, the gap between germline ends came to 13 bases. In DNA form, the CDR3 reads TGCGCCAGCAGCCAAGGAGAGGAAGGTACCACTGAAGCTTTCTTT. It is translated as CASSQGEEGTTEAFF.

CDR3 DNA: TGTGCCAGTAGTACCAGGACAGGCCAACAGCCCCAGCATTTT. It codes for CASSTRTGQQPQHF. V usage is TRBV19 and J usage is TRBJ1-5; 7 bases fit TRBD1. Trimming took 4 bases from V and 7 from J; bases not matched to a gene: 7. The CDR3 is 14 residues long. The germline gives CDR1 LNHDA, CDR2 SQIVND (reference sequence).

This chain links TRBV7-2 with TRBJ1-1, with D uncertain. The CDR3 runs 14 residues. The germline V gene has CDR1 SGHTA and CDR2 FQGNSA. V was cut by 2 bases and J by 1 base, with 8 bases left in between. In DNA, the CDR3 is TGTGCCAGCAGCTTATATGGAGGGAACACTGAAGCTTTCTTT. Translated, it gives CASSLYGGNTEAFF.

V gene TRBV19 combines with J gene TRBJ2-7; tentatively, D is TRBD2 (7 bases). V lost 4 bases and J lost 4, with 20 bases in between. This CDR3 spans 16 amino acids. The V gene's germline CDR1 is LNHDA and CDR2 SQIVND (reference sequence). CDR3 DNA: TGTGCCAGTAGTAGGGGGGGGGCCCGGGGAGTATACGAGCAGTACTTC. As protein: CASSRGGARGVYEQYF.

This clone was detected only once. CDR3 nucleotides: TGTGCCAGCAGTGATTCCGGGACAGGGAACACTGAAGCTTTCTTT. It codes for CASSDSGTGNTEAFF. The rearrangement links TRBV6-1 to TRBJ1-1; TRBD1 matches at 8 bases. Germline CDR1 MNHNS, CDR2 SASEGT. CDR3 length equals 15 residues. V shed 3 bases, J shed 1 base, and the junction held 4 bases outside the gene matches.

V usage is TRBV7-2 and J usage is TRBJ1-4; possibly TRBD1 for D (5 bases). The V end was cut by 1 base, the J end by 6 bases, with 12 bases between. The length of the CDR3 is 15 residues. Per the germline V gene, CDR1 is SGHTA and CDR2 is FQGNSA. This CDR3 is CASSLVGGEDEKLFF. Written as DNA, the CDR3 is TGTGCCAGCAGCTTAGTAGGAGGGGAGGATGAAAAACTGTTTTTT.

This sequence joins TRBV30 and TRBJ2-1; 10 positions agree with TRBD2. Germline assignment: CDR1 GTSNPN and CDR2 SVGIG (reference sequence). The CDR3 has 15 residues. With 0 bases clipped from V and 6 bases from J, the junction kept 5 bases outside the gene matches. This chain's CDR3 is CAWSVELAGRNEQFF. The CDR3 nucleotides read TGTGCCTGGAGTGTTGAACTAGCGGGGCGCAATGAGCAGTTCTTC.

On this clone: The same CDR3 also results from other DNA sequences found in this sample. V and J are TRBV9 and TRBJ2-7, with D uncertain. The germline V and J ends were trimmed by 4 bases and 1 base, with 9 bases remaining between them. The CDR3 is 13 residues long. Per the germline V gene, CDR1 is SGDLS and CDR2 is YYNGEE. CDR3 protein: CASSPSGSYEQYF. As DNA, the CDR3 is TGTGCCAGCAGCCCCTCGGGTTCCTACGAGCAGTACTTC.

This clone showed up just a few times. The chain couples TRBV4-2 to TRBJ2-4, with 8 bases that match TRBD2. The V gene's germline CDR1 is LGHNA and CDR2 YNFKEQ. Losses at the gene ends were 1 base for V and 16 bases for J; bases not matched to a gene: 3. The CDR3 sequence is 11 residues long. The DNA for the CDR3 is TGTGCCAGCAGCCAAGTGGGACTAGTCTACTTC. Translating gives CASSQVGLVYF.

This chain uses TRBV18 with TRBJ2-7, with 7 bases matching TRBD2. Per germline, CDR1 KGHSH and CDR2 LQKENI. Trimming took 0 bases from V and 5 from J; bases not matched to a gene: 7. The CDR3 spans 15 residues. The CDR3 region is CASSPPVGGENEQYF. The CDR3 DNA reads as TGTGCCAGCTCACCACCGGTGGGGGGGGAAAACGAGCAGTACTTC. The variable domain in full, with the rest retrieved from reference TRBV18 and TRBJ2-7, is NAGVMQNPRHLVRRRGQEARLRCSPMKGHSHVYWYRQLPEEGLKFMVYLQKENIIDESGMPKERFSAEFPKEGPSILRIQQVVRGDSAAYFCASSPPVGGENEQYFGPGTRLTVT.

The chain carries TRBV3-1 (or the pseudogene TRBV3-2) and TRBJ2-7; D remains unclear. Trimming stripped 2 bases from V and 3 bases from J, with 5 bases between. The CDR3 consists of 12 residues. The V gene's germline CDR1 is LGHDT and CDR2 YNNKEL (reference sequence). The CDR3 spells CASSQLNYEQYF. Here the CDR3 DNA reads TGTGCCAGCAGCCAACTTAACTACGAGCAGTACTTC.

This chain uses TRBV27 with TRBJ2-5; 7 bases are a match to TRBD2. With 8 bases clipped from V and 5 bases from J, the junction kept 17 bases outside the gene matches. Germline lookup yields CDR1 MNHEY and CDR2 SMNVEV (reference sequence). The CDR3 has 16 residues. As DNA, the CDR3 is TGTGCCAGCCTACCTTTTGGGAGGGACCTTGGGGAGACCCAGTACTTC. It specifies CASLPFGRDLGETQYF.

The CDR3 region has the DNA TGCAGCGTTGAAGACGCCCAGGGGGCGGAAGAGCAGTACTTC. Translated, it gives CSVEDAQGAEEQYF. The chain combines TRBV29-1 with TRBJ2-7; 8 bases are shared with TRBD1. This CDR3 has 14 amino acids. The J segment lost 7 bases and the V segment lost 0 bases, leaving 8 bases of the junction unmatched. Germline assignment: CDR1 SQVTM and CDR2 ANQGSEA.

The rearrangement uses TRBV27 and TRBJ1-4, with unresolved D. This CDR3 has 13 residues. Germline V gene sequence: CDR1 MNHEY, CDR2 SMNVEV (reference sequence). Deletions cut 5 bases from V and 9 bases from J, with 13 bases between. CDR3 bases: TGTGCCAGCAGTCTCTCCGGGATCCAAAAACTGTTTTTT. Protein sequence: CASSLSGIQKLFF.

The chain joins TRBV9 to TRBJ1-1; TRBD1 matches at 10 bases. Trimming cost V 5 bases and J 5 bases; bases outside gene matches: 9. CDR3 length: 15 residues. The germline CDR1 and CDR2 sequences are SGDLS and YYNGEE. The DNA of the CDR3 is TGTGCCAGCAGTTTAGATGGACAGGGGGGGACTGAAGCTTTCTTT. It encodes CASSLDGQGGTEAFF.